A single sample is the source of the 25 T cell receptor beta chains below, sequenced in a study of shared clonotypes between healthy human individuals. The repertoire was sequenced with immunoSEQ multiplex PCR; TCRdb's copy has only in-frame clones and lacks some. The repertoire holds 97,000 or so clones, with roughly 50% as singletons. Sequencing used PBMCs. All receptors come from a woman in her thirties or forties in good health. Some clones in this sample may be carry-over from other donors' samples.

A word on this clone: Additional DNA sequences in this sample encode the identical CDR3. The V call is TRBV5-1, the J call TRBJ2-7; TRBD1 aligns across 8 bases. This CDR3 has 12 residues. Germline assignment: CDR1 SGHRS and CDR2 YFSETQ. Trimming at V came to 4 bases and at J to 3 bases, leaving 0 bases not matched to a gene. The CDR3 DNA reads as TGCGCCAGCAGCGGACAGGGCTACGAGCAGTACTTC. This encodes CASSGQGYEQYF.

Ten or more counts support this clone. The same CDR3 can be traced to other DNA sequences in this sample. J is TRBJ1-2 and V is TRBV5-4; 7 bases are a match to TRBD1. The CDR3 has 15 residues. V lost 0 bases and J lost 1; bases outside the gene matches: 3. CDR1 is SGHNT, CDR2 YYREEE, per germline (reference sequence). The CDR3 loop is CASSLVGQINYGYTF. The DNA for the CDR3 is TGTGCCAGCAGCTTGGTGGGACAGATTAACTATGGCTACACCTTC. Full variable domain (remainder filled in from reference TRBV5-4 and TRBJ1-2): ETGVTQSPTHLIKTRGQQVTLRCSSQSGHNTVSWYQQALGQGPQFIFQYYREEENGRGNFPPRFSGLQFPNYSSELNVNALELDDSALYLCASSLVGQINYGYTFGSGTRLTVV.

The rearrangement joins TRBV29-1 to TRBJ2-1; D is ambiguous. Between the trimmed V and J ends, which lost 3 bases and 0 bases, there was a span of 6 bases. The germline V gene has CDR1 SQVTM and CDR2 ANQGSEA. There are 13 residues in the CDR3. The CDR3 DNA is TGCAGCGTTGAGCGGACCTCCTACAATGAGCAGTTCTTC. This sequence encodes CSVERTSYNEQFF.

This clone was picked up one time. The chain uses TRBV27 and TRBJ2-3; D perhaps matches TRBD1 (6 bases). This CDR3 comprises 16 residues. Per germline, CDR1 MNHEY and CDR2 SMNVEV (reference sequence). V lost 6 bases to trimming and J lost 2 bases, with 18 bases between them. CDR3 sequence: CASSRPTGRFTDTQYF. Here the CDR3 DNA reads TGTGCCAGCAGCCGCCCGACAGGTCGTTTCACAGATACGCAGTATTTT.

CDR3 bases: TGTGCCAGCTCACCACCGGGATTTCGGGGGTACGAGCAGTACTTC. Protein sequence: CASSPPGFRGYEQYF. V gene TRBV18 combines with J gene TRBJ2-5, with a weak D call TRBD2 (6 bases). The last part of the DNA fits TRBJ2-7 better; the J call may be wrong. From germline, CDR1 is KGHSH and CDR2 LQKENI. The CDR3 length is 15 residues.

This clone was seen ten or more times. The chain combines TRBV6-5 with TRBJ2-2; a possible D gene is TRBD1 (5 bases). V lost 6 bases and J 1 base, leaving 12 bases between the germline ends. This CDR3 region has 15 residues. Germline lookup yields CDR1 MNHEY and CDR2 SVGAGI. This CDR3 is CASSKGFMNTGELFF. CDR3 sequence (DNA): TGTGCCAGCAGCAAGGGGTTCATGAACACCGGGGAGCTGTTTTTT.

Notes on this clone: A far more abundant clone sits one base away, making this likely a read error. The genes are TRBV6-6 and TRBJ2-7; D ambiguous. Trimming took off 4 bases at V and 3 bases at J, with 4 bases between the two ends. CDR3 length equals 11 residues. In germline, CDR1 is MNHNY, CDR2 SVGAGI (reference sequence). CDR3 DNA sequence: TGTGCCAGCAGTTGGGGCTACGAGCAGTACTTC. Its protein product is CASSWGYEQYF.

The chain couples TRBV5-4 to TRBJ1-1, with 9 bases that match TRBD1. Trimming at V came to 5 bases and at J to 1 base, leaving 3 bases not matched to a gene. The germline V gene has CDR1 SGHNT and CDR2 YYREEE (reference sequence). The CDR3 has 14 amino acids. CDR3 bases: TGTGCCAGCAGACGGGACAGGGAGAACACTGAAGCTTTCTTT. Translation: CASRRDRENTEAFF.

The chain employs TRBV19 and TRBJ2-1, with D tentatively TRBD2 (6 bases). The CDR3 runs to 16 residues. Germline V CDR1 and CDR2: LNHDA, SQIVND (reference sequence). With 4 bases removed from V and 3 bases from J, the gap between germline ends came to 16 bases. CDR3 bases: TGTGCCAGTAGTACACCGGGACTTGGGCACTACAATGAGCAGTTCTTC. Translating it yields CASSTPGLGHYNEQFF. The full variable domain, rest sourced from reference TRBV19 and TRBJ2-1, is DGGITQSPKYLFRKEGQNVTLSCEQNLNHDAMYWYRQDPGQGLRLIYYSQIVNDFQKGDIAEGYSVSREKKESFPLTVTSAQKNPTAFYLCASSTPGLGHYNEQFFGPGTRLTVL.

There are a few counts of this clone. This chain uses TRBV29-1 with TRBJ2-6; D may be TRBD1 (6 bases). The CDR3 has 16 amino acids. The germline CDR1 and CDR2 sequences are SQVTM and ANQGSEA. V was pared by 5 bases and J by 0 bases, with 14 bases between. The CDR3 here is CSVFRDIDSGANVLTF. CDR3 DNA sequence: TGCAGCGTTTTCCGGGACATCGACTCTGGGGCCAACGTCCTGACTTTC.

The chain carries TRBV5-1 and TRBJ1-4; TRBD1 agrees at 9 bases. V gave up 4 bases and J gave up 7 bases; unmatched junction bases: 8. CDR1 is SGHRS and CDR2 is YFSETQ in the germline V gene. The CDR3 has 15 amino acids. CDR3 coding DNA: TGCGCCAGCAGCGACGGACAGGGGAACTTTGAAAAACTGTTTTTT. Protein sequence: CASSDGQGNFEKLFF.

J is TRBJ2-7 and V is TRBV21-1; the D segment call TRBD1 is taken from the table without a DNA check. TRBV21-1 is a documented pseudogene. CDR3 length equals 13 residues. CDR3 DNA: TGTGCCAGCGTACGACAGATATACTACGAGCAGTACTTC. Translating it yields CASVRQIYYEQYF.

This clone showed up just once. A much larger clone differs by one base, so this may be a read error. This sample also contains other DNA sequences that code for the same CDR3. CDR3: CSVEAVDYEQYF. CDR3 nucleotide sequence: TGCAGCGTCGAAGCCGTGGATTACGAGCAGTACTTC. The rearrangement uses TRBV29-1 and TRBJ2-7; D not resolved. Germline V gives CDR1 SQVTM, CDR2 ANQGSEA. This CDR3 has 12 amino acids.

The DNA of the CDR3 is TGCGCCAGCGCCCCAAGCCTCTCCTACGAGCAGTACTTC. Protein product: CASAPSLSYEQYF. The chain combines TRBV5-1 with TRBJ2-7; D not resolved. CDR1 is SGHRS, CDR2 YFSETQ, per germline. The CDR3 totals 13 residues. Trimming left V 7 bases short and J 0 bases short, with 11 bases between. Supplemented by reference TRBV5-1 and TRBJ2-7, the full variable domain reads KAGVTQTPRYLIKTRGQQVTLSCSPISGHRSVSWYQQTPGQGLQFLFEYFSETQRNKGNFPGRFSGRQFSNSRSEMNVSTLELGDSALYLCASAPSLSYEQYFGPGTRLTVT.

The gene calls are TRBV2 and TRBJ1-1; no clear D gene. From germline, CDR1 is SNHLY and CDR2 FYNNEI. This CDR3 has 14 amino acids. V lost 2 bases and J lost 1, with 8 bases in between. This CDR3 is CASSEFGSNTEAFF. The CDR3 DNA reads TGTGCCAGCAGTGAATTTGGCTCGAACACTGAAGCTTTCTTT.

V and J are TRBV29-1 and TRBJ2-3; 7 nucleotides align to TRBD2. V shed 3 bases, J shed 9 bases, and the junction held 3 bases outside the gene matches. The CDR3 covers 11 residues. Germline CDR1 is SQVTM and CDR2 is ANQGSEA. The CDR3, as DNA: TGCAGCGTTGACGAAGCGGGAACGCAGTATTTT. It specifies CSVDEAGTQYF.

This clone was seen repeatedly, ten times or more. The J gene is TRBJ2-5, the V gene TRBV4-3; D remains unclear. There are 16 residues in the CDR3. The germline gives CDR1 LGHNA, CDR2 YSLEER. V lost 0 bases and J lost 2, with 13 bases in between. The DNA for the CDR3 is TGCGCCAGCAGCCAAGACCGGGCGGACGGTCAAGAGACCCAGTACTTC. The encoded protein is CASSQDRADGQETQYF.

V usage is TRBV19 and J usage is TRBJ2-1; 7 bases are a match to TRBD1. With V trimmed by 4 bases and J by 5 bases, 5 bases remained unmatched. Germline CDR1 and CDR2: LNHDA and SQIVND (reference sequence). The CDR3 extends over 14 amino acids. The CDR3 is CASSKGARDNEQFF. CDR3 bases: TGTGCCAGTAGTAAGGGGGCTAGGGACAATGAGCAGTTCTTC.

In the case of this clone: With a much larger clone just one base away, this may be a read error. Distinct nucleotide sequences in the sample also encode this CDR3. V gene TRBV5-1 combines with J gene TRBJ2-7; TRBD1 agrees at 8 bases. This CDR3 has 21 residues. Germline trimming cut 0 bases from V and 7 bases from J; bases unmatched to any gene: 27. Germline CDR1 SGHRS, CDR2 YFSETQ. DNA for the CDR3: TGCGCCAGCAGCTTGGGGGACAGGCTCGGTGTTGGTCTAGCCGCGAGGCCGGAGCAGTACTTC. Its translation is CASSLGDRLGVGLAARPEQYF.

This clone came up a few times. The chain carries TRBV5-1 and TRBJ2-7, with 8 bases identical to TRBD2. The germline gives CDR1 SGHRS, CDR2 YFSETQ. V trimming: 6 bases; J trimming: 5 bases; junction bases outside the gene matches: 10. The length of the CDR3 is 14 residues. The CDR3 sequence: CASTLAGGGDEQYF. CDR3 DNA: TGCGCCAGCACTCTTGCGGGGGGCGGCGACGAGCAGTACTTC. The complete variable domain, with remaining parts taken from reference TRBV5-1 and TRBJ2-7, reads KAGVTQTPRYLIKTRGQQVTLSCSPISGHRSVSWYQQTPGQGLQFLFEYFSETQRNKGNFPGRFSGRQFSNSRSEMNVSTLELGDSALYLCASTLAGGGDEQYFGPGTRLTVT.

CDR3 residues: CASSFRQGAAKNIQYF. CDR3 DNA: TGTGCCAGCAGCTTCCGACAGGGGGCGGCCAAAAACATTCAGTACTTC. The chain has TRBV5-4 and TRBJ2-4, with 10 bases matching TRBD1. V lost 2 bases and J lost 1; bases outside the gene matches: 3. Germline CDR1 SGHNT, CDR2 YYREEE (reference sequence). The CDR3 is 16 amino acids.

The V call is TRBV19, the J call TRBJ2-3; 8 nucleotides match TRBD1. Germline CDR1 reads LNHDA; CDR2 reads SQIVND (reference sequence). CDR3 length equals 15 residues. J gave up 3 bases and V 4 bases, and 6 bases lay outside the gene matches. The CDR3 protein is CASSRGTGGTDTQYF. The CDR3 DNA reads as TGTGCCAGTAGTAGAGGGACAGGAGGGACAGATACGCAGTATTTT.

This clone was seen a handful of times. V usage is TRBV25-1 and J usage is TRBJ1-1; a possible D gene is TRBD1 (5 bases). The ends were cut back, 4 bases at V and 11 bases at J, with 14 bases in the middle. CDR1 and CDR2 from the germline V gene are MGHDK and SYGVNS. The CDR3 sequence is 12 residues long. CDR3 sequence (DNA): TGTGCCAGCAGTGTCGCAGGGAGTAGGGCTTTCTTT. Translating gives CASSVAGSRAFF.

J is TRBJ1-2 and V is TRBV29-1; no clear D gene. The CDR3 loop spans 13 amino acids. Between the trimmed V and J ends, which lost 2 bases and 6 bases, there was a span of 13 bases. Germline V gene lookup returns CDR1 SQVTM and CDR2 ANQGSEA. CDR3 sequence (DNA): TGCAGCGTTGAATGGCCGAGAAGCCATGGCTACACCTTC. It encodes CSVEWPRSHGYTF.

This clone was seen a few times. V is TRBV6-5 and J is TRBJ2-7; D unresolved. CDR1 and CDR2 (germline): MNHEY, SVGAGI. CDR3 length equals 9 residues. Between the trimmed V and J ends, which lost 6 bases and 7 bases, there was a span of 4 bases. CDR3 DNA sequence: TGTGCCAGCAGCCCTGAGCAGTACTTC. Its translation is CASSPEQYF.